Reported below is one TCR beta chain. Its matching antigen is unknown. These data belong to a study of OX40 agonist ivuxolimab in advanced cancers. Turning to the study itself: Ivuxolimab, which patients received intravenously every 2 weeks, was dosed at 0.01 to 10 mg/kg. General study results and limits: Among the lowest peripheral clonal expansion occurred in 0.1-3.0 mg/kg partial responders. Doses of 0.1 to 3.0 mg/kg were accompanied by clonal expansion of CD4+ and CD8+ blood T cells by week 6. Expanded clones tended on average to be more numerous among CD8+ T cells than CD4+.

Method: immunoSEQ multiplex PCR; TCRdb's copy keeps in-frame clones and lacks some. The table records 25,000 to 35,000 clones, over 60% of them present only once. Germline loops: CDR1 SGHTA, CDR2 FQGNSA. Trimming took off 5 bases at V and 5 bases at J, with 8 bases between the two ends. This CDR3 is built from 12 residues. Sequenced material: CD4+ or CD8+ T cells sorted from blood, taken in a trial of the OX40 agonist ivuxolimab. The chain joins TRBV7-2 to TRBJ2-3; D ambiguous. This clonotype was obtained from an adult with an advanced solid tumor such as melanoma, head and neck, liver or kidney cancer. The CDR3 here is CASSHPEDTQYF. The CDR3 coding sequence is TGTGCCAGCAGCCATCCGGAAGATACGCAGTATTTT. The variable domain in full, completed from reference TRBV7-2 and TRBJ2-3, reads GAGVSQSPSNKVTEKGKDVELRCDPISGHTALYWYRQSLGQGLEFLIYFQGNSAPDKSGLPSDRFSAERTGGSVSTLTIQRTQQEDSAVYLCASSHPEDTQYFGPGTRLTVL.